These T cell receptor beta chains were read from a single sample in a study of cytomegalovirus exposure and HLA in healthy donors. Profiled with immunoSEQ multiplex PCR; TCRdb holds only in-frame clones, not every one. This sample has about 120,000 clones, with about 96% found just once. Sequencing used PBMCs. The receptors stem from a man between 18 and 35 years old in good health and CMV-seronegative. Each CDR3 is given with its conserved first and last residue. The order of the fields is V gene, J gene, clone size, D gene, CDR3 DNA, CDR3 protein. D genes are given only for firm matches. Clone size is stated in some rows and not others, as once, few, many or a class when expanded.

>TRBV7-9|TRBJ2-5|-|-
TGTGCCAGCAGCTTATCAGAACAAGAGACCCAGTACTTC
CASSLSEQETQYF
>TRBV7-6|TRBJ2-7|-|TRBD1
TGTGCCAGCAGCTTATGGGACAGGGACGAGCAGTACTTC
CASSLWDRDEQYF
>TRBV9|TRBJ1-5|-|-
TGTGCCAGCAGCGCCTTCCCAGGTCTCGATCAGCCCCAGCATTTT
CASSAFPGLDQPQHF
>TRBV9|TRBJ2-5|-|-
TGTGCCAGCAGCGTAGCCGGAGCGCAGGAGACCCAGTACTTC
CASSVAGAQETQYF
>TRBV5-1|TRBJ2-7|-|TRBD1
TGCGCCAGCAGCTCCGGACAGGGAGGGCAGTACTTC
CASSSGQGGQYF
>TRBV7-2|TRBJ1-5|-|-
TGTGCCAGCACCCTGGGAGGGGTCAATCAGCCCCAGCATTTT
CASTLGGVNQPQHF
>TRBV2|TRBJ1-1|few|TRBD1
TGTGCCAGCAGTGAAGGCAGGGGGCGAGCTGAAGCTTTCTTT
CASSEGRGRAEAFF
>TRBV7-6|TRBJ2-7|-|-
TGTGCCAGCAGCTTAGAACGGGGGATCGAGCAGTACTTC
CASSLERGIEQYF
>TRBV7-9|TRBJ2-7|-|TRBD2
TGTGCCAGCAGCTCGACTAGCGGCTCCTACGAGCAGTACTTC
CASSSTSGSYEQYF
>TRBV7-2|TRBJ1-3|-|-
TGTGCCAGCAGCTTAGTGGCAGTGCAAGGAAACACCATATATTTT
CASSLVAVQGNTIYF
>TRBV5-1|TRBJ2-7|-|TRBD1
TGCGCCAGCAGCGGGACAGATCCAACCTACGAGCAGTACTTC
CASSGTDPTYEQYF
>TRBV19|TRBJ2-3|-|TRBD1
TGTGCCACCCGCCAGGGGGCGAATACGCAGTATTTT
CATRQGANTQYF
>TRBV11-3|TRBJ2-1|-|-
TGTGCCAGCAGCCTCGGGGGACGGAATGAGCAGTTCTTC
CASSLGGRNEQFF